What follows describes a single T cell receptor (beta chain). This clonotype was picked up many times. This receptor's antigen is unknown. No much larger clone exists at a distance of one base, and base qualities are not known. The data derive from a study of T-cell reconstitution after alpha-beta-depleted transplantation in children listed by TCRdb under 2016. For the study in its entirety: Using TCR repertoire profiling, the study quantitatively followed how T-cell immune reconstitution unfolded in children after TCRalphabeta/CD19-depleted allogeneic hematopoietic cell transplantation.

General study outcomes and caveats: Over subsequent months, a decline in hyperexpanded clone frequencies was noted, and after one year, T-cell counts and TCRbeta diversity were mostly ascribed to newly produced T cells. The apparently early recovery of alphabetaT-cell counts about two months after transplant reportedly depended on only several hundred rapidly expanded clones that came from non-depleted graft cells. In some patients, high TCRbeta diversity at day 60 was attributed to recipient T cells and intrathymic progenitors that had survived conditioning.

Trimming leaves V shorter by 4 bases and J shorter by 7 bases, with the junction holding 9 bases beyond the gene matches. The germline V gene (reference sequence) specifies MNHEY as CDR1 and SMNVEV as CDR2. From the cysteine through the phenylalanine, the CDR3 covers 16 amino acids. Only CDR3 DNA remains: 48 bases, in frame from the first base. Taken with the paper, the label for treatment or condition translates to: allogeneic hematopoietic cell transplantation with graft depleted of TCRalphabeta T cells and CD19 B cells. Transplant recipients were children who received TCRalphabeta/CD19-depleted allogeneic hematopoietic cell grafts. Libraries came from PCR. Sequenced on an Illumina HiSeq 2500. To normalize quantification of the TCRbeta repertoire, the TCR libraries were built with molecular barcoding that relied on unique molecular identifiers. Starting from the raw public reads, TCRdb applied fastp trimming at Q25, assembled clones with MiXCR and retained in-frame beta chains. Rows with one shared CDR3 protein collapse into an entry with the most common genes and DNA. Counted in this sample were hundreds of thousands of distinct CDR3 sequences; 13% of them appeared once. Jointly, the top ten make up roughly 0.84% of the sample.

This sample comprised PBMCs, obtained before TCRalphabeta/CD19-depleted stem cell transplant. The receptor was isolated from a girl aged 2-10 years with congenital amegakaryocytic thrombocytopenia, due to receive a stem cell transplant. In this chain, TRBV27 is recombined with TRBJ2-7, and 14 junctional nucleotides match TRBD2. The bases read TGTGCCAGCAGTTATCGGCCGGGACTAGCGGGAGCTGAGCAGTACTTC. Translated, this is CASSYRPGLAGAEQYF.